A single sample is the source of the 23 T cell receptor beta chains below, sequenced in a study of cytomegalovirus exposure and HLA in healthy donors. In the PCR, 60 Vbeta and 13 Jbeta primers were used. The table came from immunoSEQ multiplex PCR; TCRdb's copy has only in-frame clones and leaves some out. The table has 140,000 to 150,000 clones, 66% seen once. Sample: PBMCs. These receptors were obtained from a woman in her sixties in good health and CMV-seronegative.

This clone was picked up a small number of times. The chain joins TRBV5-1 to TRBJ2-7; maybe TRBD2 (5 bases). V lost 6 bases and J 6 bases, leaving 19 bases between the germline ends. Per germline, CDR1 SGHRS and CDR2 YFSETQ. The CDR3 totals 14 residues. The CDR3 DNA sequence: TGCGCCAGCACCTGGGCTGGGGATAGCGCCGAGCAGTACTTC. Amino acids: CASTWAGDSAEQYF. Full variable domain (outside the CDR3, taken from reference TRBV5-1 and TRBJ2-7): KAGVTQTPRYLIKTRGQQVTLSCSPISGHRSVSWYQQTPGQGLQFLFEYFSETQRNKGNFPGRFSGRQFSNSRSEMNVSTLELGDSALYLCASTWAGDSAEQYFGPGTRLTVT.

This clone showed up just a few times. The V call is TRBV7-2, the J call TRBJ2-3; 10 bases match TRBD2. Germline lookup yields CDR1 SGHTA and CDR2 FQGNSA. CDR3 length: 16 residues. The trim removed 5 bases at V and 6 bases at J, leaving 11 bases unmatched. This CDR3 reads CASSLFKRGGPDTQYF. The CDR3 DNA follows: TGTGCCAGCAGCCTCTTTAAGCGGGGGGGCCCCGATACGCAGTATTTT.

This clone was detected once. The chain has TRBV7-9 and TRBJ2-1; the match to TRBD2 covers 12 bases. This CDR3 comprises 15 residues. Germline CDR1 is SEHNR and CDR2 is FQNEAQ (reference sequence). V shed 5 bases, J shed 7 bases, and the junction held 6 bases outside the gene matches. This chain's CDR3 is CASSPTSGSGNEQFF. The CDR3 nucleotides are TGTGCCAGCAGCCCGACTAGCGGGAGCGGGAATGAGCAGTTCTTC.

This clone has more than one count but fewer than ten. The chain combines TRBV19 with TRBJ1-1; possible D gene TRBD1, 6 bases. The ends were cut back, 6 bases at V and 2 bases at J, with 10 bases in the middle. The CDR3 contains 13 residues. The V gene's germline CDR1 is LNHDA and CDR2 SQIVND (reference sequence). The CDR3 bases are TGTGCCAGTAGCGCGGACAGTAACACTGAAGCTTTCTTT. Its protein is CASSADSNTEAFF.

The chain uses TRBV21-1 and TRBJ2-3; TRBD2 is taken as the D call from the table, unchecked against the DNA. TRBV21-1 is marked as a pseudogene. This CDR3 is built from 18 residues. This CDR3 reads CASTHGGGGGIRTDTQYF. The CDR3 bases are TGTGCCAGCACCCACGGCGGGGGCGGGGGGATTCGAACAGATACGCAGTATTTT.

The chain's CDR3 is CASSLGYRGLGETQYF. Here the CDR3 DNA reads TGTGCCAGCAGCTTGGGGTACAGGGGGCTGGGGGAGACCCAGTACTTC. This sequence joins TRBV5-5 and TRBJ2-5; 9 nucleotides match TRBD1. CDR1 is SGHKS, CDR2 YYEKEE, per germline (reference sequence). The CDR3 runs 16 residues. V shed 0 bases and J 5 bases; nucleotides not matched to a gene: 8.

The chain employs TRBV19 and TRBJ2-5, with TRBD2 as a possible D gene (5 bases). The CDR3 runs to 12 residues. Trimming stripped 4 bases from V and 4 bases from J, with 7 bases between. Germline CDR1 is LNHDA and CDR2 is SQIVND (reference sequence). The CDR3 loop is CASSTAGETQYF. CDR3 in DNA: TGTGCCAGTAGTACGGCGGGAGAGACCCAGTACTTC.

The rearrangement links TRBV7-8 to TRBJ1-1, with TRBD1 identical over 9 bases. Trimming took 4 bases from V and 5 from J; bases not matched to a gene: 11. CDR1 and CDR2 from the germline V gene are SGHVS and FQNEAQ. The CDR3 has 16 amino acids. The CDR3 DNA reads TGTGCCAGCAGCTCTAGGGGTGGACAGGGGTGGACTGAAGCTTTCTTT. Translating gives CASSSRGGQGWTEAFF.

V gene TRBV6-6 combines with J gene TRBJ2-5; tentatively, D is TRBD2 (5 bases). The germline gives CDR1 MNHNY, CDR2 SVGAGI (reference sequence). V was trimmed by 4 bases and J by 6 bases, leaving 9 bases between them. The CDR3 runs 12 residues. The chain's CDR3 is CASSLERKTQYF. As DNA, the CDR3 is TGTGCCAGCAGTTTGGAGCGGAAGACCCAGTACTTC.

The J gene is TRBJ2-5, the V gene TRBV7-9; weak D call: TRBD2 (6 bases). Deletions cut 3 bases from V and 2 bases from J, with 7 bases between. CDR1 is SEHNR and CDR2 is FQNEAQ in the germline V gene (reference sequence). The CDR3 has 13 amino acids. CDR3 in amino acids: CASSFRGQETQYF. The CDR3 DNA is TGTGCCAGCAGCTTTCGGGGGCAAGAGACCCAGTACTTC. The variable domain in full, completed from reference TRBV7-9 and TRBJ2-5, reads DTGVSQNPRHKITKRGQNVTFRCDPISEHNRLYWYRQTLGQGPEFLTYFQNEAQLEKSRLLSDRFSAERPKGSFSTLEIQRTEQGDSAMYLCASSFRGQETQYFGPGTRLLVL.

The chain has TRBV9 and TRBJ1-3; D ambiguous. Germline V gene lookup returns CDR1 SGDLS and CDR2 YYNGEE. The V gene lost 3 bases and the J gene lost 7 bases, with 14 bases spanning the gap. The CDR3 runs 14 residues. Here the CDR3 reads CASSAPSRLNTIYF. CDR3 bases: TGTGCCAGCAGCGCGCCTTCCAGGCTGAACACCATATATTTT.

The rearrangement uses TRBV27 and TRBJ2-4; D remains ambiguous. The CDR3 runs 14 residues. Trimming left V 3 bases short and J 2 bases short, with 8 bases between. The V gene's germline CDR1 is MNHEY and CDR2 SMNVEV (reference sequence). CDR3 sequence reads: CASSFAQSKNIQYF. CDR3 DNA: TGTGCCAGCAGTTTTGCTCAGTCCAAAAACATTCAGTACTTC.

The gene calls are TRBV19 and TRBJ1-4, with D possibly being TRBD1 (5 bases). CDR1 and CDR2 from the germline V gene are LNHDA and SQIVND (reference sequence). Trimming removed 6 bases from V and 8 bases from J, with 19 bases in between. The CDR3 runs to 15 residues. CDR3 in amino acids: CASRTRRGSGEKLFF. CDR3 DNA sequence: TGTGCCAGTAGAACCCGACGGGGGTCGGGGGAAAAACTGTTTTTT.

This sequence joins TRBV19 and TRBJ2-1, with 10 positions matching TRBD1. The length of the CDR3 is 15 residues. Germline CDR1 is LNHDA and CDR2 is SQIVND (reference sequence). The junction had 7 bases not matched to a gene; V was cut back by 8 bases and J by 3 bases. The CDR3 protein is CASQTRTGGYNEQFF. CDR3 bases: TGTGCCAGTCAAACCCGGACAGGGGGCTACAATGAGCAGTTCTTC.

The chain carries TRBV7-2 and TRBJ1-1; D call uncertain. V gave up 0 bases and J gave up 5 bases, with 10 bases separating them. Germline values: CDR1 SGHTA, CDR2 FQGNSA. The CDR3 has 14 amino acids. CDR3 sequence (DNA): TGTGCCAGCAGCTTAGCGGGTTCGGGGACTGAAGCTTTCTTT. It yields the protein CASSLAGSGTEAFF.

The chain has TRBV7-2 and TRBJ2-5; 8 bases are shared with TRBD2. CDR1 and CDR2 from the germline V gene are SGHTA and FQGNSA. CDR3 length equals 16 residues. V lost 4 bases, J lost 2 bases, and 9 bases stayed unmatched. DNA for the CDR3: TGTGCCAGCAGCTCCCTCCCGGGACTAGGGCAAGAGACCCAGTACTTC. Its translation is CASSSLPGLGQETQYF.

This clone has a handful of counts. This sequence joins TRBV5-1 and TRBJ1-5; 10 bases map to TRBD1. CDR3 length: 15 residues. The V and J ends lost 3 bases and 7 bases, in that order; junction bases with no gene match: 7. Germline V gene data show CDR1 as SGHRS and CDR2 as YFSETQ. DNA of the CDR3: TGCGCCAGCAGCTGGACAGGGGGAAGTAGGCAGCCCCAGCATTTT. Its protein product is CASSWTGGSRQPQHF.

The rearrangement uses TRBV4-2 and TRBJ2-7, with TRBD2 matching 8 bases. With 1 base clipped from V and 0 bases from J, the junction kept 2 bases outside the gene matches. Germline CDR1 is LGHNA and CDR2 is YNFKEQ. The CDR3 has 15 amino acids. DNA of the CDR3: TGTGCCAGCAGCCAAGCGGGAGGGGCCTCCTACGAGCAGTACTTC. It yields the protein CASSQAGGASYEQYF.

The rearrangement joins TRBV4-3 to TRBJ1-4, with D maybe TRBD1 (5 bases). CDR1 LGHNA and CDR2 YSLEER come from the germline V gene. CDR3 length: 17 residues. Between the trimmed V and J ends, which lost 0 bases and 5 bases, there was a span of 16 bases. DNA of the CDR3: TGCGCCAGCAGCCAAGATCATGGTGGGGGGGGGAATGAAAAACTGTTTTTT. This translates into CASSQDHGGGGNEKLFF.

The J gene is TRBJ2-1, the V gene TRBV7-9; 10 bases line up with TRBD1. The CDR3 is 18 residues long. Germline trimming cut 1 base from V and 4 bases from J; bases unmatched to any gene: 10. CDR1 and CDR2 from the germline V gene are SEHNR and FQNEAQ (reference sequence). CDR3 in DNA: TGTGCCAGCAGCTTAGGACCGGGACAGGGGACTAGGTACAATGAGCAGTTCTTC. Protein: CASSLGPGQGTRYNEQFF.

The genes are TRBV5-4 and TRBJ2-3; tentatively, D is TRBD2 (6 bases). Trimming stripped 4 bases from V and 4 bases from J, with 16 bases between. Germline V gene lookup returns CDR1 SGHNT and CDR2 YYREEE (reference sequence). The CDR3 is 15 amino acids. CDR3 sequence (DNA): TGTGCCAGCAGCCTAGGTGGGCCGGGGGCAGATACGCAGTATTTT. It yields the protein CASSLGGPGADTQYF. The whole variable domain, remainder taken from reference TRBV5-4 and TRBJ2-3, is ETGVTQSPTHLIKTRGQQVTLRCSSQSGHNTVSWYQQALGQGPQFIFQYYREEENGRGNFPPRFSGLQFPNYSSELNVNALELDDSALYLCASSLGGPGADTQYFGPGTRLTVL.

The CDR3 is CASRPDTSYEQYF. The DNA of the CDR3 is TGTGCCAGCAGGCCGGACACCTCCTACGAGCAGTACTTC. V usage is TRBV6-5 and J usage is TRBJ2-7, with D perhaps TRBD1 (5 bases). The CDR3 runs 13 residues. The germline V gene has CDR1 MNHEY and CDR2 SVGAGI. With 6 bases removed from V and 0 bases from J, the gap between germline ends came to 9 bases.

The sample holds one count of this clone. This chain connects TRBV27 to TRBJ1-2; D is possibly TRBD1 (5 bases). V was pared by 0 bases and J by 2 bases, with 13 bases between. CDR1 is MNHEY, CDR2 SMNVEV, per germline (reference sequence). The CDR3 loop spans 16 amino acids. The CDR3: CASSLSIDRFNYGYTF. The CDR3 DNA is TGTGCCAGCAGTTTATCTATCGACAGATTCAACTATGGCTACACCTTC.